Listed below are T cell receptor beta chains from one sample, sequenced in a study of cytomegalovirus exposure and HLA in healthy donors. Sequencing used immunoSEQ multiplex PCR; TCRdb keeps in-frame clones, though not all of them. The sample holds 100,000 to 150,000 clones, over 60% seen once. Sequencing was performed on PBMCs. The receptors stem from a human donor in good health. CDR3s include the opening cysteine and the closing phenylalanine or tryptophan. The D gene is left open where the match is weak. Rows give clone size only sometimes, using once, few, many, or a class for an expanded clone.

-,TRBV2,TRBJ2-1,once,TGTGCCAGCAGTGAAACTACATACAATGAGCAGTTCTTC,CASSETTYNEQFF
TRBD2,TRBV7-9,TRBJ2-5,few,TGTGCCAGCAGGCGGGAGGGAGAGACCCAGTACTTC,CASRREGETQYF
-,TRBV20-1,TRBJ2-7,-,TGCAGTGCTAGGCGGTCGGACGAGCAGTACTTC,CSARRSDEQYF
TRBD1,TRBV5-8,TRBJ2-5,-,TGTGCCAGCAGCCGGCAGGGGACAGGAAGAGGCCAAGAGACCCAGTACTTC,CASSRQGTGRGQETQYF
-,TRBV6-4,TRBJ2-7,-,TGTGCCAGCAGTGAACTGGTCGGGACTGGGAGCGAGCAGTACTTC,CASSELVGTGSEQYF
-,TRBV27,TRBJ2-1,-,TGTGCCAGCAGTTCACTTAAACCCCTGACTAAGCGAAGCCTCTACAATGAGCAGTTCTTC,CASSSLKPLTKRSLYNEQFF
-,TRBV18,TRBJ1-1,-,TGTGCCAGCTCACCTCAGGGTACTGAAGCTTTCTTT,CASSPQGTEAFF
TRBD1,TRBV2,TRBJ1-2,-,TGTGCCAGCAGTGGACAGGGGAAGGTTAGCTACACCTTC,CASSGQGKVSYTF
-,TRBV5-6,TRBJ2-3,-,TGTGCCAGCAGCCCGACAGGAACCACAGATACGCAGTATTTT,CASSPTGTTDTQYF
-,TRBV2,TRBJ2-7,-,TGTGCCAGCAGCCGAGACAGTTTCCAAGAGCAGTACTTC,CASSRDSFQEQYF
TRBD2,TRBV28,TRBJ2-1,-,TGTGCCAGCAGGACTAGCGGGAGAAATGAGCAGTTCTTC,CASRTSGRNEQFF
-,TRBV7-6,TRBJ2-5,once,TGTGCCAGCAGCTTCGGGACTTTGTACCGGGCGACCCAGTACTTC,CASSFGTLYRATQYF
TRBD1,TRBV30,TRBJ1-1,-,TGTGCCTGGAGAAACACAGGGGTGCCTGAAGCTTTCTTT,CAWRNTGVPEAFF
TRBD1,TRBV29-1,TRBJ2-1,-,TGCAGCGCCTATCGACAGGGTGGAGGCGATGAGCAGTTCTTC,CSAYRQGGGDEQFF
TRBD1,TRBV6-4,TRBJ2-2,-,TGTGCCAGCAGTTTCCGGACAGGGTCGAACACCGGGGAGCTGTTTTTT,CASSFRTGSNTGELFF
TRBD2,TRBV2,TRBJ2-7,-,TGTGCCAGCAGGGGCGGTAGCGGGACCTACGAGCAGTACTTC,CASRGGSGTYEQYF